The 22 T cell receptor beta chains listed next were all sequenced from one sample in a study of blood T cell repertoires in COVID-19. Some clones are missing from TCRdb's copy, which holds only in-frame ones; the method was immunoSEQ multiplex PCR. The sample lists 200,000 to 250,000 clones; roughly 85% were seen once. The sample was peripheral blood. These receptors were taken from a woman older than 75 with acute or convalescent COVID-19.

The V and J genes are TRBV11-3 and TRBJ2-7, with 9 nucleotides matching TRBD1. The trim removed 4 bases at V and 7 bases at J, leaving 11 bases unmatched. There are 15 residues in the CDR3. CDR1 is SGHNT, CDR2 YENEEA, per germline. The CDR3 region is CASSSLGQGTREQYF. The DNA of the CDR3 is TGTGCCAGCAGCTCCCTCGGACAGGGGACGAGGGAGCAGTACTTC.

The sample holds one count of this clone. The J gene is TRBJ1-2, the V gene TRBV6-5, with 7 bases matching TRBD1. V gave up 5 bases and J gave up 9 bases; unmatched junction bases: 12. The CDR3 covers 14 residues. In germline, CDR1 is MNHEY, CDR2 SVGAGI. CDR3 amino acids: CASSIKRQGSSYTF. The CDR3 DNA reads as TGTGCCAGCAGTATCAAACGACAGGGATCGAGCTACACCTTC.

CDR3 residues: CASRGLAGDTDTQYF. CDR3 coding DNA: TGTGCCAGCAGGGGACTAGCGGGGGACACAGATACGCAGTATTTT. The chain links TRBV6-6 to TRBJ2-3, with 14 bases aligning to TRBD2. V trimming: 6 bases; J trimming: 2 bases; junction bases outside the gene matches: 1. CDR1 is MNHNY and CDR2 is SVGAGI in the germline V gene (reference sequence). CDR3 length equals 15 residues.

This sequence joins TRBV6-2 or TRBV6-3 and TRBJ2-1; 8 nucleotides line up with TRBD2. This CDR3 region has 14 residues. Germline-derived CDR1 and CDR2 are MNHEY and SVGEGT. V lost 6 bases and J lost 3; bases outside the gene matches: 4. DNA for the CDR3: TGTGCCAGCAGCCTAGCGGGCCTCTACAATGAGCAGTTCTTC. Translating gives CASSLAGLYNEQFF.

The chain joins TRBV7-2 to TRBJ2-7; D may be TRBD2 (5 bases). V lost 2 bases to trimming and J lost 0 bases, with 11 bases between them. CDR3 length equals 15 residues. In germline, CDR1 is SGHTA, CDR2 FQGNSA. CDR3 residues: CASSLLLGSSYEQYF. DNA for the CDR3: TGTGCCAGCAGCTTACTTCTGGGGAGCTCCTACGAGCAGTACTTC.

V gene TRBV27 combines with J gene TRBJ1-6, with 10 bases lining up with TRBD1. CDR1 MNHEY and CDR2 SMNVEV come from the germline V gene (reference sequence). CDR3 length: 15 residues. V dropped 6 bases and J dropped 4; count of bases not matched to a gene: 3. CDR3 loop: CASSPGQGYNSPLHF. The CDR3 coding sequence is TGTGCCAGCAGCCCGGGACAGGGGTATAATTCACCCCTCCACTTT.

J is TRBJ2-5 and V is TRBV28; D is ambiguous. Germline values: CDR1 MDHEN, CDR2 SYDVKM. The CDR3 spans 13 residues. The V end was cut by 3 bases, the J end by 6 bases, with 11 bases between. CDR3 coding DNA: TGTGCCAGCAGTTTTCAGGCCCGCCAGACCCAGTACTTC. Residues: CASSFQARQTQYF.

About this clone: Additional DNA sequences in this sample encode the identical CDR3. This chain links TRBV6-5 with TRBJ2-1; 13 bases are shared with TRBD2. This CDR3 is 14 amino acids long. V lost 6 bases and J lost 7; bases outside the gene matches: 3. Germline CDR1 is MNHEY and CDR2 is SVGAGI. This CDR3 is CASRLAGGRNEQFF. DNA for the CDR3: TGTGCCAGCAGACTAGCGGGGGGGCGGAATGAGCAGTTCTTC.

The V gene is TRBV10-3, the J gene TRBJ2-7, with TRBD1 matching 8 bases. The CDR3 totals 15 residues. CDR1 ENHRY and CDR2 SYGVKD come from the germline V gene. With V trimmed by 4 bases and J by 3 bases, 8 bases remained unmatched. The chain's CDR3 is CAISAPDRGGYEQYF. DNA for the CDR3: TGTGCCATCAGTGCCCCCGACAGGGGAGGCTACGAGCAGTACTTC.

This clone was detected once. Here the CDR3 DNA reads TGTGCCAGCAGTGAAGCACAGGGGTCCTACACAGATACGCAGTATTTT. This translates into CASSEAQGSYTDTQYF. V usage is TRBV6-1 and J usage is TRBJ2-3; 7 bases align to TRBD1. Germline CDR1 reads MNHNS; CDR2 reads SASEGT. Trimming at V came to 0 bases and at J to 2 bases, leaving 5 bases not matched to a gene. The CDR3 is 16 amino acids.

The chain joins TRBV18 to TRBJ1-1, with TRBD1 matching 8 bases. V lost 6 bases, J lost 6 bases, and 15 bases stayed unmatched. Germline-derived CDR1 and CDR2 are KGHSH and LQKENI. The CDR3 covers 16 residues. CDR3 in DNA: TGTGCCAGCTCTGAATGGTCCGGGACAGGAAAAGCTGAAGCTTTCTTT. As protein: CASSEWSGTGKAEAFF.

The rearrangement joins TRBV5-5 to TRBJ1-4, with D uncertain. Trimming cost V 2 bases and J 0 bases, with 5 bases left between them. Germline CDR1 reads SGHKS; CDR2 reads YYEKEE (reference sequence). The CDR3 spans 14 residues. Here the CDR3 reads CASSLQATNEKLFF. CDR3 nucleotides: TGTGCCAGCAGCTTACAAGCAACTAATGAAAAACTGTTTTTT.

The V call is TRBV28, the J call TRBJ1-1; 9 bases are a match to TRBD1. CDR3 length: 12 amino acids. Per germline, CDR1 MDHEN and CDR2 SYDVKM. V lost 3 bases and J lost 9; bases outside the gene matches: 2. CDR3: CASSLTGGQAFF. CDR3 coding DNA: TGTGCCAGCAGTTTGACAGGGGGGCAAGCTTTCTTT.

The chain recombines TRBV10-3 with TRBJ1-6; a weak D match, TRBD1 (6 bases). This CDR3 is built from 17 residues. V lost 2 bases, J lost 5 bases, and 16 bases lay in between. Germline V lookup: CDR1 ENHRY, CDR2 SYGVKD. The CDR3 loop reads CAISETAGTTNNSPLHF. Written as DNA, the CDR3 is TGTGCCATCAGTGAGACGGCAGGGACAACGAATAATTCACCCCTCCACTTT.

This sequence joins TRBV7-2 and TRBJ1-1, with D possibly TRBD1 on 6 matching bases. The CDR3 runs to 15 residues. Deletions cut 1 base from V and 4 bases from J, with 13 bases between. Germline-derived CDR1 and CDR2 are SGHTA and FQGNSA. The CDR3 here is CASSLEAGALTEAFF. The DNA for the CDR3 is TGTGCCAGCAGCTTAGAGGCGGGGGCGCTCACTGAAGCTTTCTTT.

This clone was counted once. V and J are TRBV5-4 and TRBJ2-3, with 12 bases aligning to TRBD2. This CDR3 is built from 15 residues. V lost 1 base, J lost 4 bases, and 1 base stayed unmatched. Germline CDR1 SGHNT, CDR2 YYREEE (reference sequence). CDR3 DNA: TGTGCCAGCAGCTTGAGGACTAGCGGGGCAGATACGCAGTATTTT. Encoded protein: CASSLRTSGADTQYF.

The chain couples TRBV6-5 to TRBJ2-5; D is perhaps TRBD1 (6 bases). Germline V gene lookup returns CDR1 MNHEY and CDR2 SVGAGI. The ends were cut back, 6 bases at V and 1 base at J, with 9 bases in the middle. The CDR3 consists of 13 residues. For the CDR3, the DNA is TGTGCCAGCAGCCGGGACATCCAAGAGACCCAGTACTTC. Encoded protein: CASSRDIQETQYF.

The CDR3: CATSRGGGQGEKLFF. The CDR3 DNA reads as TGTGCCACCAGCAGAGGGGGGGGGCAGGGTGAAAAACTGTTTTTT. The chain recombines TRBV15 with TRBJ1-4, with D perhaps matching TRBD1 (6 bases). V lost 1 base and J 7 bases, leaving 13 bases between the germline ends. Germline loops: CDR1 LNHNV, CDR2 YYDKDF (reference sequence). This CDR3 has 15 amino acids.

The table lists this clone with a count of one. The chain carries TRBV14 and TRBJ1-2, with no clear D. V lost 5 bases and J 4 bases, leaving 17 bases between the germline ends. The CDR3 loop spans 15 amino acids. Germline V gives CDR1 SGHDN, CDR2 FVKESK. The chain's CDR3 is CASSETYRLGYGYTF. CDR3 nucleotide sequence: TGTGCCAGCAGCGAGACATACAGATTAGGCTATGGCTACACCTTC.

The chain links TRBV24-1 to TRBJ1-2; no clear D. Trimming removed 6 bases at V and 3 bases at J, with 10 bases between. CDR1 is KGHDR, CDR2 SFDVKD, per germline. The CDR3 loop spans 13 amino acids. This chain's CDR3 is CATSRASDYGYTF. CDR3 nucleotide sequence: TGTGCCACCAGTCGCGCATCGGACTATGGCTACACCTTC.

This chain links TRBV28 with TRBJ1-3; a possible D gene is TRBD1 (6 bases). Trimming stripped 3 bases from V and 0 bases from J, with 12 bases between. This CDR3 region has 16 residues. The V gene's germline CDR1 is MDHEN and CDR2 SYDVKM. For the CDR3, the DNA is TGTGCCAGCAGTTTTATAGGACAGAGCTCTGGAAACACCATATATTTT. The encoded protein is CASSFIGQSSGNTIYF.

The CDR3 nucleotides are TGTGCCACCAGTGCTGGCAGGGCTCAGTACCAAGAGACCCAGTACTTC. Protein sequence: CATSAGRAQYQETQYF. The chain has TRBV24-1 and TRBJ2-5; tentative D call: TRBD1 (5 bases). This CDR3 has 16 residues. Trimming left V 5 bases short and J 0 bases short, with 15 bases between. CDR1 is KGHDR and CDR2 is SFDVKD in the germline V gene.